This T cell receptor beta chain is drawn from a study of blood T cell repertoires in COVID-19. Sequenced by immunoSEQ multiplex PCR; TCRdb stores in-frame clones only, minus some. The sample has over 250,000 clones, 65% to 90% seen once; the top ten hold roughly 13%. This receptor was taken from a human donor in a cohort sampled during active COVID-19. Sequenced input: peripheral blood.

The CDR3 sequence is CASSSRAGLRTDTQYF. As DNA, the CDR3 is TGTGCCAGCAGCTCCCGAGCGGGACTACGCACAGATACGCAGTATTTT. This chain uses TRBV7-8 with TRBJ2-3; 7 positions agree with TRBD2. Germline V gene data show CDR1 as SGHVS and CDR2 as FQNEAQ. The J segment lost 1 base and the V segment lost 4 bases, leaving 8 bases of the junction unmatched. The CDR3 covers 16 residues.